This is a list of T cell receptor beta chains from one sample in a study of T cells after yellow fever vaccination. TCRdb analysed the 5' RACE reads with MiXCR anew, one entry per CDR3 protein. The data contain under 400,000 distinct CDR3 sequences, approximately 10% of them seen just once; the ten biggest clones take up about 17%. Here the sequenced sample was PBMCs, taken on the day of the first yellow fever vaccination. All receptors derive from a man younger than 35 who received the YFV17D yellow fever vaccine. The conserved cysteine and the conserved F or W are not part of the CDR3 here. The order of the fields is CDR3 length, J gene, V gene, CDR3 protein.

cdr3_length: 15; j_call: TRBJ2-7; v_call: TRBV4-1; cdr3_aa: ASSQEVRSGNFYEQY
cdr3_length: 7; j_call: TRBJ1-1; v_call: TRBV29-1; cdr3_aa: SVDSEAF
cdr3_length: 11; j_call: TRBJ1-1; v_call: TRBV11-2; cdr3_aa: ASSETGFTEAF
cdr3_length: 10; j_call: TRBJ2-3; v_call: TRBV4-3; cdr3_aa: ASSQVGDTQY
cdr3_length: 14; j_call: TRBJ2-1; v_call: TRBV3-1; cdr3_aa: ASNQLAGGPGGEQF
cdr3_length: 16; j_call: TRBJ2-7; v_call: TRBV4-1; cdr3_aa: ASSQVLQGFGLLYEQY
cdr3_length: 11; j_call: TRBJ1-5; v_call: TRBV7-2; cdr3_aa: ASSLGLYQPQH
cdr3_length: 14; j_call: TRBJ2-1; v_call: TRBV27; cdr3_aa: ASSLPAGGSWNEQF
cdr3_length: 11; j_call: TRBJ1-1; v_call: TRBV18; cdr3_aa: ASSSQGSTEAF
cdr3_length: 15; j_call: TRBJ1-4; v_call: TRBV6-2/TRBV6-3; cdr3_aa: ASSYSTLRSDNEKLF